The 20 T cell receptor beta chains below all came from one sample that was sequenced in a study of cytomegalovirus exposure and HLA in healthy donors. Amplification used 60 Vbeta primers and 13 Jbeta primers. Clones were read by immunoSEQ multiplex PCR, and TCRdb kept only the in-frame ones, dropping some. This table holds around 130,000 clones, more than 8% found once. The material sequenced was PBMCs. Receptors were obtained from a man in his forties in good health and CMV-seronegative.

This clone was picked up a small number of times. The chain combines TRBV27 with TRBJ2-2; 9 bases line up with TRBD1. Unmatched junction bases numbered 6, after V lost 3 bases and J lost 7 bases. The CDR3 covers 15 residues. The V gene's germline CDR1 is MNHEY and CDR2 SMNVEV (reference sequence). CDR3 sequence reads: CASSLGTGLGGELFF. CDR3 nucleotide sequence: TGTGCCAGCAGTTTGGGGACAGGGCTGGGCGGGGAGCTGTTTTTT.

This clone was detected only a few times. The rearrangement links TRBV19 to TRBJ1-5; tentative D call: TRBD1 (6 bases). CDR3 length equals 14 residues. V dropped 4 bases and J dropped 3 bases, with 10 bases sitting between them. Per germline, CDR1 LNHDA and CDR2 SQIVND (reference sequence). As DNA, the CDR3 is TGTGCCAGTAGTAACGACAGGCTCAATCAGCCCCAGCATTTT. Residues: CASSNDRLNQPQHF. The variable domain in full, with the rest retrieved from reference TRBV19 and TRBJ1-5, is DGGITQSPKYLFRKEGQNVTLSCEQNLNHDAMYWYRQDPGQGLRLIYYSQIVNDFQKGDIAEGYSVSREKKESFPLTVTSAQKNPTAFYLCASSNDRLNQPQHFGDGTRLSIL.

The CDR3 spells CASSPTLGGTDTQYF. For the CDR3, the DNA is TGTGCCAGCAGCCCTACTCTCGGGGGGACAGATACGCAGTATTTT. The V gene is TRBV5-5, the J gene TRBJ2-3; 7 bases map to TRBD2. The germline gives CDR1 SGHKS, CDR2 YYEKEE (reference sequence). The CDR3 runs 15 residues. V shed 4 bases and J 3 bases; nucleotides not matched to a gene: 8.

The rearrangement links TRBV5-6 to TRBJ2-1, with D perhaps TRBD2 (6 bases). Germline V lookup: CDR1 SGHDT, CDR2 YYEEEE. This CDR3 is built from 15 residues. Trimming cost V 4 bases and J 0 bases, with 11 bases left between them. CDR3 amino acids: CASSRRRGSYNEQFF. The CDR3, as DNA: TGTGCCAGCAGCCGGAGGAGGGGCTCCTACAATGAGCAGTTCTTC.

This clone turned up a few times. This sequence joins TRBV28 and TRBJ2-5; D remains ambiguous. The CDR3 runs 15 residues. CDR1 is MDHEN and CDR2 is SYDVKM in the germline V gene. V dropped 2 bases and J dropped 1 base, with 11 bases sitting between them. CDR3 DNA: TGTGCCAGCAGTTTAACTTTCCCAACCCAAGAGACCCAGTACTTC. This translates into CASSLTFPTQETQYF. Based on the CDR3 plus reference TRBV28 and TRBJ2-5, the full variable domain is DVKVTQSSRYLVKRTGEKVFLECVQDMDHENMFWYRQDPGLGLRLIYFSYDVKMKEKGDIPEGYSVSREKKERFSLILESASTNQTSMYLCASSLTFPTQETQYFGPGTRLLVL.

As DNA, the CDR3 is TGTGCCAGCAGTGAAGAGACTAGCGGGTGGGTCCGGGTAAACATTCAGTACTTC. Amino acids: CASSEETSGWVRVNIQYF. V and J are TRBV2 and TRBJ2-4; TRBD2 agrees at 10 bases. This CDR3 region has 18 residues. Germline V gene lookup returns CDR1 SNHLY and CDR2 FYNNEI. Losses at the gene ends were 1 base for V and 6 bases for J; bases not matched to a gene: 12.

This chain links TRBV19 with TRBJ1-1; the D gene is possibly TRBD1 (6 bases). Trimming removed 8 bases from V and 8 bases from J, with 12 bases in between. This CDR3 comprises 11 residues. Germline-derived CDR1 and CDR2 are LNHDA and SQIVND (reference sequence). The CDR3 sequence is CASSLGTEAFF. CDR3 in DNA: TGTGCCAGTTCACTCGGGACAGAAGCTTTCTTT. Filled out from reference TRBV19 and TRBJ1-1, the complete variable domain reads DGGITQSPKYLFRKEGQNVTLSCEQNLNHDAMYWYRQDPGQGLRLIYYSQIVNDFQKGDIAEGYSVSREKKESFPLTVTSAQKNPTAFYLCASSLGTEAFFGQGTRLTVV.

This clone occurred a few times. The chain is built from TRBV6-5 and TRBJ1-5, with TRBD1 matching 8 bases. The CDR3 length is 15 residues. Unmatched junction bases numbered 3, after V lost 5 bases and J lost 0 bases. Germline V gene sequence: CDR1 MNHEY, CDR2 SVGAGI. In DNA form, the CDR3 reads TGTGCCAGCAGTCCCGACAGGGGTAGCAATCAGCCCCAGCATTTT. It is translated as CASSPDRGSNQPQHF.

The CDR3 reads CASSQYTDTQYF. The CDR3 bases are TGTGCCAGCAGCCAGTACACAGATACGCAGTATTTT. V gene TRBV4-2 combines with J gene TRBJ2-3, with D unresolved. V was trimmed by 3 bases and J by 2 bases, leaving 3 bases between them. The CDR3 has 12 residues. Germline CDR1 LGHNA, CDR2 YNFKEQ.

Only a few counts were recorded for this clone. The chain is built from TRBV2 and TRBJ1-1; 7 positions match TRBD1. This CDR3 has 14 residues. Germline-derived CDR1 and CDR2 are SNHLY and FYNNEI. With 7 bases clipped from V and 3 bases from J, the junction kept 8 bases outside the gene matches. CDR3 nucleotide sequence: TGTGCCAGCACCGTTGGTAGGGGGCACACTGAAGCTTTCTTT. Its protein product is CASTVGRGHTEAFF.

The gene calls are TRBV6-5 and TRBJ1-6; tentatively, D is TRBD1 (5 bases). The CDR3 runs to 14 residues. V shed 9 bases and J shed 4 bases, with 13 bases lying between them. CDR1 MNHEY and CDR2 SVGAGI come from the germline V gene. The CDR3 region is CASGRRGYNSPLHF. The CDR3 DNA follows: TGTGCCAGTGGAAGAAGGGGATATAATTCACCCCTCCACTTT.

This clone was counted a few times. The genes are TRBV19 and TRBJ2-1, with 7 positions matching TRBD1. The CDR3 loop spans 13 amino acids. Looked up from germline, CDR1 is LNHDA and CDR2 is SQIVND (reference sequence). The trim removed 4 bases at V and 8 bases at J, leaving 5 bases unmatched. The CDR3 bases are TGTGCCAGTAGTACGACAGGGAACGATGAGCAGTTCTTC. Its protein is CASSTTGNDEQFF.

This clone occurred a few times. The chain uses TRBV27 and TRBJ1-1, with D tentatively TRBD1 (5 bases). This CDR3 is 13 amino acids long. From germline, CDR1 is MNHEY and CDR2 SMNVEV (reference sequence). Trimming stripped 2 bases from V and 11 bases from J, with 15 bases between. Here the CDR3 DNA reads TGTGCCAGCAGTTTAAATTCAGGGCTCGGGGCTTTCTTT. It translates to CASSLNSGLGAFF.

This clone was found a few times. This CDR3 is also generated by other DNA sequences in the sample. The chain couples TRBV6-5 to TRBJ1-6; no clear D. V lost 6 bases to trimming and J lost 9 bases, with 15 bases between them. Germline CDR1 and CDR2: MNHEY and SVGAGI. The CDR3 has 14 residues. The CDR3 sequence is CASSSGRVGSPLHF. CDR3 bases: TGTGCCAGCAGCTCCGGGAGGGTGGGTTCACCCCTCCACTTT.

DNA for the CDR3: TGCGCCAGCAGCTTGGATAGCGGGGGGTTCAATGAGCAGTTCTTC. Protein sequence: CASSLDSGGFNEQFF. The chain carries TRBV5-1 and TRBJ2-1; 10 bases map to TRBD2. Germline V lookup: CDR1 SGHRS, CDR2 YFSETQ. The CDR3 has 15 amino acids. V was clipped by 0 bases and J by 6 bases; unmatched bases: 3.

A few counts support this clone. The chain is built from TRBV7-8 and TRBJ1-5; D is unclear. Deletions cut 1 base from V and 9 bases from J, with 10 bases between. The CDR3 consists of 13 residues. Germline V lookup: CDR1 SGHVS, CDR2 FQNEAQ. Here the CDR3 DNA reads TGTGCCAGCAGCTTAGTGGTAGGAGGGCCCCAGCATTTT. This sequence encodes CASSLVVGGPQHF.

The chain links TRBV30 to TRBJ2-7; no definite D call. The germline CDR1 and CDR2 sequences are GTSNPN and SVGIG (reference sequence). The CDR3 sequence is 14 residues long. The V end was cut by 0 bases, the J end by 0 bases, with 9 bases between. The CDR3 loop reads CAWSVSRISYEQYF. The CDR3, as DNA: TGTGCCTGGAGTGTATCCAGGATCTCCTACGAGCAGTACTTC.

This clone occurred a few times. The CDR3 DNA reads as TGTGCCAGCAGTACAGGGAGTAACAATGAGCAGTTCTTC. Encoded protein: CASSTGSNNEQFF. This chain uses TRBV25-1 with TRBJ2-1, with a weak D call TRBD1 (6 bases). The CDR3 is 13 residues long. V shed 5 bases and J shed 5 bases, with 10 bases lying between them. Germline loops: CDR1 MGHDK, CDR2 SYGVNS.

This clone was seen a few times. The rearrangement uses TRBV2 and TRBJ2-2; 7 bases agree with TRBD1. The germline V gene encodes CDR1 SNHLY and CDR2 FYNNEI. V lost 3 bases to trimming and J lost 2 bases; unmatched junction nucleotides: 3. The CDR3 is 15 amino acids. The CDR3 region has the DNA TGTGCCAGCAGTGAGTGGACAGGCAACACCGGGGAGCTGTTTTTT. As protein: CASSEWTGNTGELFF. Full variable domain (outside the CDR3, taken from reference TRBV2 and TRBJ2-2): EPEVTQTPSHQVTQMGQEVILRCVPISNHLYFYWYRQILGQKVEFLVSFYNNEISEKSEIFDDQFSVERPDGSNFTLKIRSTKLEDSAMYFCASSEWTGNTGELFFGEGSRLTVL.

This clone was detected only a few times. The chain is built from TRBV7-7 and TRBJ2-3; 13 nucleotides align to TRBD2. Germline CDR1 and CDR2: SSHAT and FNYEAQ (reference sequence). The V and J ends lost 5 bases and 1 base, in that order; junction bases with no gene match: 3. The CDR3 totals 16 residues. The CDR3 nucleotides read TGTGCCAGCAGCATCGGACTAGCGGGGGGCACAGATACGCAGTATTTT. This encodes CASSIGLAGGTDTQYF.